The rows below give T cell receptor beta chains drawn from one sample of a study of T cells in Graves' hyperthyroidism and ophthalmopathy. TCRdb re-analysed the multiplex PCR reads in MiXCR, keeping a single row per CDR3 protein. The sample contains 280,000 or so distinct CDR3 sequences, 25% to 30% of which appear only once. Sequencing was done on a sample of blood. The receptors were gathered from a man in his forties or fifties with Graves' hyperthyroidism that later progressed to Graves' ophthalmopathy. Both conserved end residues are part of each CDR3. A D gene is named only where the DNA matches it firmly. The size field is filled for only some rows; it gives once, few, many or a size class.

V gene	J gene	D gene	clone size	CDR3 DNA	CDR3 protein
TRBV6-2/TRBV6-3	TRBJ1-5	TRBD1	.	TGTGCCAGCAGTTACGGACAGGGGAGGCCAAAGCCCCAGCATTTT	CASSYGQGRPKPQHF
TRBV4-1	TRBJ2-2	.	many	TGCGCCAGCAGCCAAGGCCCTAGCGTCACCGGGGAGCTGTTTTTT	CASSQGPSVTGELFF
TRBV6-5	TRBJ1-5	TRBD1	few	TGTGCCAGCAGTTACGACAGGGTTCAGCCCCAGCATTTT	CASSYDRVQPQHF
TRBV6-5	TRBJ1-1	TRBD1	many	TGTGCCAGCAGCCGCTCCCCCGGGACAGGGAACACTGAAGCTTTCTTT	CASSRSPGTGNTEAFF
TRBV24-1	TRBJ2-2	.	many	TGTGCCACGGGGGCCCAAGGAACCGGGGAGCTGTTTTTT	CATGAQGTGELFF
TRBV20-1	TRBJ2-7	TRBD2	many	TGCAGTGCTGCCCTGAGACTAGCGGGAGGAAGCTCCTACGAGCAGTACTTC	CSAALRLAGGSSYEQYF
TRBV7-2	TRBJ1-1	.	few	TGTGCCAGCAGCTCACGGACTCAGGTAGCTTTCTTT	CASSSRTQVAFF
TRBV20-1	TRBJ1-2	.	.	TGCAGTAGTCCCAAGGGTGGCAGGGGAGTAGGCTACACCTTC	CSSPKGGRGVGYTF
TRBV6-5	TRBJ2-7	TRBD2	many	TGTGCCAGCAGTTACCAAGGACTAGCGGGAAGCAACGAGCAGTACTTC	CASSYQGLAGSNEQYF
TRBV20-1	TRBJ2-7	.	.	TGCAGTGCTCCAGAGCTGGGGGGCTACGAGCAGTACTTC	CSAPELGGYEQYF
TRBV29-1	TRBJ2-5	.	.	TGCAGCGTCGGGGACATAGGAGAGACCCAGTACTTC	CSVGDIGETQYF
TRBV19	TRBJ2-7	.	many	TGTGCCAGTAGTAAGGGCCCAGGGTTCTACGAGCAGTACTTC	CASSKGPGFYEQYF
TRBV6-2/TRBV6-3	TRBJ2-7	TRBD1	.	TGTGCCAGCGGGACAGGTGGGGCCTACGAGCAGTACTTC	CASGTGGAYEQYF
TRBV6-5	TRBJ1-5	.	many	TGTGCCAGCAAGGCGTCACCTAGCAATCAGCCCCAGCATTTT	CASKASPSNQPQHF
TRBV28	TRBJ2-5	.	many	TGTGCCAGCAGTTTAGTCGGTTCTAGCTCGGAGACCCAGTACTTC	CASSLVGSSSETQYF
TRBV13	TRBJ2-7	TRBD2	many	TGTGCCAGCAGCTTCTCGAGCGGGATCTACGAGCAGTACTTC	CASSFSSGIYEQYF
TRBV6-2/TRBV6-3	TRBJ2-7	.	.	TGTGCCAGCAGACCCGGGACGGACTCCTACGAGCAGTACTTC	CASRPGTDSYEQYF
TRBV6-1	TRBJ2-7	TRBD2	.	TGTGCCAGCAGCGTGGGACTAGCAGTCGTCGAGCAGTACTTC	CASSVGLAVVEQYF
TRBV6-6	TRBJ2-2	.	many	TGTGCCAGCAGTTACAGGCTGCTAGGGGACGGGGAGCTGTTTTTT	CASSYRLLGDGELFF
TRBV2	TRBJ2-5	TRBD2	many	TGTGCCAGCACCTTAGCGGGAGCGGTCGAGACCCAGTACTTC	CASTLAGAVETQYF
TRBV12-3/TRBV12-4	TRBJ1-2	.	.	TGTGCCAGCAGACGGGGGAGTAGTGGCTACACCTTC	CASRRGSSGYTF
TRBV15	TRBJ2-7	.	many	TGTGCCACCAGCAGAGATCACGGGACACGACCATCCGAGCAGTACTTC	CATSRDHGTRPSEQYF
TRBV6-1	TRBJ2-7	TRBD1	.	TGTGCCAGCAGTCTCTCCGGGACAGGGTCCTACGAGCAGTACTTC	CASSLSGTGSYEQYF
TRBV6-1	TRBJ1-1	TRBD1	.	TGTGCCAGCAGACAGGGGGTGGCCGGGGTTGAAGCTTTCTTT	CASRQGVAGVEAFF
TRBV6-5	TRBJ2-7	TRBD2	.	TGTGCCAGCAGTTACTCGCAGCGGGACTCTACGAAGCAGTACTTC	CASSYSQRDSTKQYF
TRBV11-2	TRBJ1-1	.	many	TGTGCCAGCAGCACCCGATGGACTGAAGCTTTCTTT	CASSTRWTEAFF